What follows are 16 T cell receptor beta chains derived from one specimen sequenced in a study of Graves' ophthalmopathy and Graves' hyperthyroidism (dated by TCRdb to the late 2010s). Sequenced on an Illumina HiSeq 2000. TCR beta CDR3 regions were amplified from RNA transcripts for repertoire sequencing. The first round of RT-PCR was done with HTBI primers and the Qiagen OneStep RT-PCR kit, and was followed by a second round of multiplex PCR, then size selection and purification. The raw public reads went through TCRdb reprocessing: fastp at Q25, MiXCR clone calling, in-frame beta chains kept. Rows are combined by CDR3 protein, so each entry shows the most common genes and DNA. The sample table lists about 400,000 distinct CDR3 sequences, roughly 14% of them with a count of one. The ten largest account for roughly 7% of the sample. The sample consisted of peripheral blood. The receptor source for this set is a woman aged 18-29 years with stable Graves' hyperthyroidism. Donor details come from another sample of the same person, matched by shared clones.

The table lists this clonotype with a count of one. The missing conserved phenylalanine or tryptophan at the end of this CDR3 makes a read error likely. Because the CDR3's place on the DNA is in doubt, the DNA is left out and the CDR3 is given as listed by TCRdb. This chain uses TRBV11-2 with TRBJ2-5; the tabulated D call, TRBD2, remains unverified against the DNA. CDR1 SGHAT and CDR2 FQNNGV come from the germline V gene. 14 amino acids form the CDR3, both terminal residues included. The CDR3 sequence is CASTRAGGQETQDY.

This clonotype has at least ten counts. The chain employs TRBV19 and TRBJ1-2; TRBD1 matches 9 bases. CDR1 LNHDA and CDR2 SQIVND come from the germline V gene (reference sequence). V shed 5 bases, J shed 2 bases, and the junction held 9 bases outside the gene matches. The CDR3 consists of 16 residues. The CDR3 DNA follows: TGTGCCAGTAGTTGGAGACAGGGGGAACTAAACTATGGCTACACCTTC. This codes for CASSWRQGELNYGYTF.

This clonotype appeared many times. V usage is TRBV6-5 and J usage is TRBJ2-7; 9 nucleotides match TRBD1. This CDR3 is 13 amino acids long. J lost 3 bases, V lost 9 bases, and 6 bases had no gene match. Germline V gene lookup returns CDR1 MNHEY and CDR2 SVGAGI. CDR3 in amino acids: CASGTGFGYEQYF. The CDR3 DNA follows: TGTGCCAGTGGGACAGGGTTTGGCTACGAGCAGTACTTC.

In this sample, this clonotype turned up a few times. The J gene is TRBJ2-5, the V gene TRBV19; D may be TRBD2 (6 bases). V lost 1 base to trimming and J lost 2 bases, with 8 bases between them. The CDR3 extends over 14 amino acids. From germline, CDR1 is LNHDA and CDR2 SQIVND (reference sequence). The CDR3 sequence is CASSIAAGQETQYF. The CDR3, as DNA: TGTGCCAGTAGTATAGCGGCGGGGCAAGAGACCCAGTACTTC.

In its sample, this clonotype was seen many times. J is TRBJ1-1 and V is TRBV6-1; D not resolved. Germline V gives CDR1 MNHNS, CDR2 SASEGT. Between the trimmed V and J ends, which lost 2 bases and 3 bases, there was a span of 16 bases. The CDR3 length is 16 residues. Here the CDR3 DNA reads TGTGCCAGCAGTGAAACTCCAGCCAGGCTCTACACTGAAGCTTTCTTT. Protein: CASSETPARLYTEAFF.

The table lists this clonotype with many counts. The chain carries TRBV4-2 and TRBJ1-6; 10 bases match TRBD1. With 3 bases clipped from V and 5 bases from J, the junction kept 4 bases outside the gene matches. Per the germline V gene, CDR1 is LGHNA and CDR2 is YNFKEQ. The CDR3 loop spans 16 amino acids. CDR3 amino acids: CASSQGTGVNNSPLHF. DNA for the CDR3: TGTGCCAGCAGCCAGGGGACAGGGGTAAATAATTCACCCCTCCACTTT.

Ten or more counts support this clonotype. The J gene is TRBJ2-7, the V gene TRBV11-2; D unclear. V lost 3 bases, J lost 1 base, and 7 bases lay in between. This CDR3 has 13 amino acids. The germline CDR1 and CDR2 sequences are SGHAT and FQNNGV. The CDR3 DNA follows: TGTGCCAGCAGCTTTGGGCCTTCCTACGAGCAGTACTTC. It yields the protein CASSFGPSYEQYF.

This clonotype was seen repeatedly, ten times or more. The J gene is TRBJ2-7, the V gene TRBV6-2 or TRBV6-3; 8 nucleotides agree with TRBD1. The germline V gene encodes CDR1 MNHEY and CDR2 SVGEGT. J gave up 3 bases and V 4 bases, and 5 bases lay outside the gene matches. The CDR3 loop spans 14 amino acids. This CDR3 reads CASSFRGRNYEQYF. The CDR3 DNA is TGTGCCAGCAGTTTCAGGGGGCGAAACTACGAGCAGTACTTC.

This clonotype was detected ten times or more. This chain uses TRBV2 with TRBJ2-7, with TRBD2 matching over 8 bases. With V trimmed by 4 bases and J by 1 base, 9 bases remained unmatched. Germline-derived CDR1 and CDR2 are SNHLY and FYNNEI. There are 16 residues in the CDR3. The CDR3 is CASSVGPGGLSYEQYF. The CDR3 nucleotides are TGTGCCAGCAGTGTGGGTCCGGGAGGGTTGTCCTACGAGCAGTACTTC.

In its sample, this clonotype was seen a few times. This chain uses TRBV6-1 with TRBJ2-1; 9 nucleotides match TRBD1. The CDR3 is 14 residues long. The germline V gene has CDR1 MNHNS and CDR2 SASEGT. Trimming removed 7 bases from V and 4 bases from J; junction bases left unmatched: 5. CDR3 region: CASTAGTGYNEQFF. The CDR3 bases are TGTGCCAGCACCGCCGGGACAGGGTACAATGAGCAGTTCTTC.

This clonotype was recorded at least ten times. CDR3 in DNA: TGTGCCAGCAGCTCACCCTTGAAGGGCCTAGACTACGAGCAGTACTTC. Its translation is CASSSPLKGLDYEQYF. V usage is TRBV11-1 and J usage is TRBJ2-7; no reliable D call. Germline V gene lookup returns CDR1 SGHAT and CDR2 FQDESV (reference sequence). This CDR3 contains 16 residues. Trimming stripped 4 bases from V and 3 bases from J, with 19 bases between.

With respect to this clonotype: This may be a read error, as it is one base from a much larger clone. The V call is TRBV6-2 or TRBV6-3, the J call TRBJ1-1, with 7 bases identical to TRBD1. The CDR3 spans 14 residues. CDR1 is MNHEY, CDR2 SVGEGT, per germline. CDR3 sequence reads: CASSNPSGQAEACF. The CDR3 region has the DNA TGTGCCAGCAGCAATCCCTCTGGACAGGCTGAAGCTTGCTTT.

This clonotype was recorded at least ten times. This rearrangement joins TRBV2 to TRBJ2-2; 9 bases map to TRBD2. V trimming: 8 bases; J trimming: 0 bases; junction bases outside the gene matches: 10. Germline V lookup: CDR1 SNHLY, CDR2 FYNNEI. The CDR3 length is 17 residues. As DNA, the CDR3 is TGTGCCAGCGCCAAGAAGCGGGGGGACACGAACACCGGGGAGCTGTTTTTT. It translates to CASAKKRGDTNTGELFF. Using reference TRBV2 and TRBJ2-2 for the parts outside the CDR3, the full variable domain is EPEVTQTPSHQVTQMGQEVILRCVPISNHLYFYWYRQILGQKVEFLVSFYNNEISEKSEIFDDQFSVERPDGSNFTLKIRSTKLEDSAMYFCASAKKRGDTNTGELFFGEGSRLTVL.

This clonotype came up many times. The rearrangement links TRBV29-1 to TRBJ1-1; a weak D match, TRBD1 (6 bases). The CDR3 is 14 residues long. Per the germline V gene, CDR1 is SQVTM and CDR2 is ANQGSEA. V lost 1 base and J lost 4, with 13 bases in between. As DNA, the CDR3 is TGCAGCGTTGAAGCTACAGGGAGCGGCACTGAAGCTTTCTTT. Translation gives CSVEATGSGTEAFF.

This clonotype was seen repeatedly, ten times or more. The chain recombines TRBV12-3 or TRBV12-4 with TRBJ1-2; 7 bases are a match to TRBD1. The ends lost 4 bases at V and 6 bases at J; junction bases unmatched: 5. The length of the CDR3 is 13 residues. The CDR3 reads CASSWAGGHGYTF. CDR3 nucleotides: TGTGCCAGCAGTTGGGCAGGGGGGCATGGCTACACCTTC.

This clonotype occurred many times. The chain uses TRBV19 and TRBJ2-7; no definite D call. The CDR3 is 13 residues long. Germline V CDR1 and CDR2: LNHDA, SQIVND (reference sequence). The germline V and J ends were trimmed by 1 base and 3 bases, with 7 bases remaining between them. CDR3 amino acids: CASSIVAGYEQYF. The CDR3 coding sequence is TGTGCCAGTAGTATAGTGGCAGGCTACGAGCAGTACTTC.